This TCR beta chain appears in the sequencing data of a study of OX40 agonist ivuxolimab in advanced cancers. Study-wide results and limits: Expanded clones were, on average, more numerous among CD8+ T cells than CD4+. Also present in some nonresponders was a low level of normalized T-cell clonal expansion.

In the case of this clone: Its antigen is as yet unknown.

Trimming removed 6 bases at V and 2 bases at J, with 13 bases between. The CDR3 loop spans 15 amino acids. Per the germline V gene, CDR1 is MNHEY and CDR2 is SVGAGI. TCRdb's copy holds only in-frame clones and misses some; the assay was immunoSEQ multiplex PCR. Among roughly 64,000 clones listed, about 90% were seen once. V gene TRBV6-5 combines with J gene TRBJ1-4, with D possibly TRBD1 on 6 matching bases. The clonotype comes from an adult with an advanced solid tumor such as melanoma, head and neck, liver or kidney cancer. The source material was CD4+ or CD8+ T cells sorted from blood, sampled in a trial of the OX40 agonist ivuxolimab. The CDR3: CASRQAGATNEKLFF. The CDR3 DNA sequence: TGTGCCAGCAGACAGGCGGGGGCTACTAATGAAAAACTGTTTTTT.